The 10 T cell receptor beta chains below all came from one sample that was sequenced in a study of T cells in Graves' hyperthyroidism and ophthalmopathy. TCR beta CDR3 regions were amplified from RNA transcripts. An initial round of RT-PCR targeting the TCR CDR3 relied on the HTBI primer set. TCRdb ran MiXCR on the multiplex PCR reads and lists one entry per CDR3 protein. The sample holds about 250,000 distinct CDR3 sequences, about 24% seen once. Sequencing was done on a sample of blood. The receptors originated from a woman between 40 and 55 years old with Graves' ophthalmopathy.

This clonotype has ten or more counts. The chain is built from TRBV10-1 and TRBJ2-7; the D gene is possibly TRBD2 (5 bases). V lost 2 bases and J lost 3, with 8 bases in between. This CDR3 is 13 amino acids long. Germline lookup yields CDR1 WNHNN and CDR2 SYGVQD (reference sequence). CDR3 loop: CASSEREGYEQYF. The DNA of the CDR3 is TGCGCCAGCAGTGAGCGGGAAGGCTACGAGCAGTACTTC.

This clonotype was picked up a small number of times. The chain carries TRBV6-2 or TRBV6-3 and TRBJ1-2; 7 nucleotides line up with TRBD1. Looked up from germline, CDR1 is MNHEY and CDR2 is SVGEGT. The CDR3 has 15 amino acids. Losses at the gene ends were 6 bases for V and 6 bases for J; bases not matched to a gene: 13. CDR3 coding DNA: TGTGCCAGCAGCGAATACAGGGGAAAGGTGGATGGCTACACCTTC. This gives the protein CASSEYRGKVDGYTF.

V usage is TRBV27 and J usage is TRBJ2-5; 7 nucleotides match TRBD1. Germline CDR1 and CDR2: MNHEY and SMNVEV (reference sequence). J lost 2 bases, V lost 5 bases, and 11 bases had no gene match. The CDR3 consists of 16 residues. The CDR3 sequence: CASSRPGRTGQETQYF. The CDR3 region has the DNA TGTGCCAGCAGTCGTCCAGGTCGGACAGGACAAGAGACCCAGTACTTC.

This clonotype was seen at least ten times. Here the CDR3 reads CASSQSTYEQYF. CDR3 nucleotides: TGTGCCAGCAGCCAATCAACCTACGAGCAGTACTTC. The chain couples TRBV4-2 to TRBJ2-7; D not certain. This CDR3 region has 12 residues. V shed 2 bases and J shed 2 bases, with 4 bases lying between them. The germline V gene encodes CDR1 LGHNA and CDR2 YNFKEQ.

This clonotype showed up many times. This sequence joins TRBV20-1 and TRBJ2-5; 8 bases map to TRBD2. CDR3 length: 12 residues. With V trimmed by 6 bases and J by 4 bases, 4 bases remained unmatched. Germline V gene data show CDR1 as DFQATT and CDR2 as SNEGSKA (reference sequence). The CDR3 loop reads CSAQAGAETQYF. As DNA, the CDR3 is TGCAGTGCCCAAGCGGGAGCAGAGACCCAGTACTTC.

This clonotype occurred many times. This chain joins TRBV6-5 and TRBJ1-1, with a weak D call TRBD1 (6 bases). Trimming removed 6 bases at V and 6 bases at J, with 14 bases between. The germline V gene encodes CDR1 MNHEY and CDR2 SVGAGI. The CDR3 sequence is 13 residues long. The CDR3 region is CASSLQGIAEAFF. CDR3 nucleotides: TGTGCCAGCAGCCTGCAGGGGATCGCTGAAGCTTTCTTT.

This clonotype was observed many times. The chain employs TRBV5-1 and TRBJ1-5; D gene unclear. V lost 7 bases and J 2 bases, leaving 13 bases between the germline ends. Germline V gene sequence: CDR1 SGHRS, CDR2 YFSETQ. This CDR3 is 14 amino acids long. The CDR3 DNA is TGCGCCAGCTCTCCGGGGTTGGGCAATCAGCCCCAGCATTTT. It encodes CASSPGLGNQPQHF.

This clonotype was observed at least ten times. The DNA of the CDR3 is TGCAGTGCTAGAGATATTGCGGGGGAGACCCAGTACTTC. Its translation is CSARDIAGETQYF. The chain has TRBV20-1 and TRBJ2-5, with a weak D call TRBD2 (6 bases). Deletions cut 0 bases from V and 5 bases from J, with 10 bases between. The CDR3 is 13 residues long. Germline CDR1 and CDR2: DFQATT and SNEGSKA (reference sequence).

V is TRBV10-2 and J is TRBJ2-5, with D perhaps given as TRBD1 or TRBD2 (5 bases each). The germline V and J ends were trimmed by 0 bases and 5 bases, with 16 bases remaining between them. The germline gives CDR1 WSHSY, CDR2 SAAADI. The CDR3 extends over 16 amino acids. The CDR3 DNA follows: TGCGCCAGCAGTGAGTCGGGACGGAGGCTCTTGGAGACCCAGTACTTC. Its translation: CASSESGRRLLETQYF.

In its sample, this clonotype was seen many times. The chain joins TRBV20-1 to TRBJ2-7; D is unclear. The CDR3 has 12 residues. V lost 1 base to trimming and J lost 2 bases, with 6 bases between them. CDR1 and CDR2 from the germline V gene are DFQATT and SNEGSKA (reference sequence). CDR3 region: CSARGRTYEQYF. The DNA for the CDR3 is TGCAGTGCTAGAGGACGGACCTACGAGCAGTACTTC.